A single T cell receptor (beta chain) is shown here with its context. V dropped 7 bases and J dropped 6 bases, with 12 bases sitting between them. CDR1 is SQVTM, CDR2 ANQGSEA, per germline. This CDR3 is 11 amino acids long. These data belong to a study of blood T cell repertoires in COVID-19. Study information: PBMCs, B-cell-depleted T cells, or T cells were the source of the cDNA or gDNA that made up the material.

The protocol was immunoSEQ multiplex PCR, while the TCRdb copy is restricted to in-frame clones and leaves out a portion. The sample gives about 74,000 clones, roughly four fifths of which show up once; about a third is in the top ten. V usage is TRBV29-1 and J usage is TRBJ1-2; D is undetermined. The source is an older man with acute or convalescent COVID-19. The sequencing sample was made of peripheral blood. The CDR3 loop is CSATEADGYTF. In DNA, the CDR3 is TGCAGCGCTACGGAAGCGGATGGCTACACCTTC.